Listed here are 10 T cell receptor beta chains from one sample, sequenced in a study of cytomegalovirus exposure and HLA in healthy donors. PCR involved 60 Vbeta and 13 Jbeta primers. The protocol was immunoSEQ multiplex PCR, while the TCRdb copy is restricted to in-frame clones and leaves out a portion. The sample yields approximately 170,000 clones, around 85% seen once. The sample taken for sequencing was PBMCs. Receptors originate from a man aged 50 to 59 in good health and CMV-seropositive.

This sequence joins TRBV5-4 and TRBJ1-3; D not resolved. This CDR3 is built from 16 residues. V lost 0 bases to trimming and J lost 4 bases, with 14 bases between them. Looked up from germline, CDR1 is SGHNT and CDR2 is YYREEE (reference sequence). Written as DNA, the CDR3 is TGTGCCAGCAGCTTGGACAGCGGGATTTCGGGAAACACCATATATTTT. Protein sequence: CASSLDSGISGNTIYF. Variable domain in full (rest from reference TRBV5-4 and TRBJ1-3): ETGVTQSPTHLIKTRGQQVTLRCSSQSGHNTVSWYQQALGQGPQFIFQYYREEENGRGNFPPRFSGLQFPNYSSELNVNALELDDSALYLCASSLDSGISGNTIYFGEGSWLTVV.

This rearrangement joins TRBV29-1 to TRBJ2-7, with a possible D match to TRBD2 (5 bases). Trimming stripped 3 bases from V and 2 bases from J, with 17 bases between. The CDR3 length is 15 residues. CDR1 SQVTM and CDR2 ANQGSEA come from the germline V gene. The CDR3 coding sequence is TGCAGCGTTGAGGAAGGTACGTCCGGGGCCTACGAGCAGTACTTC. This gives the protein CSVEEGTSGAYEQYF.

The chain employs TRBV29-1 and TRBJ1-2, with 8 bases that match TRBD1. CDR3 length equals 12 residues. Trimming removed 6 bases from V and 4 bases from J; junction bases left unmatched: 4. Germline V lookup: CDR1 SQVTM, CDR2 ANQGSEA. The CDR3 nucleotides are TGCAGCGTAGGACAGGGCGGCTATGGCTACACCTTC. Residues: CSVGQGGYGYTF. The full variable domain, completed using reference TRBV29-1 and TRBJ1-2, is SAVISQKPSRDICQRGTSLTIQCQVDSQVTMMFWYRQQPGQSLTLIATANQGSEATYESGFVIDKFPISRPNLTFSTLTVSNMSPEDSSIYLCSVGQGGYGYTFGSGTRLTVV.

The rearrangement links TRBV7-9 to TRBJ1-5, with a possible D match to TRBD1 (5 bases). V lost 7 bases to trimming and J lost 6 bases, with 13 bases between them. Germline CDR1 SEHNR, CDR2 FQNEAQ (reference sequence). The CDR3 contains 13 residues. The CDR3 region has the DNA TGTGCCAGCACTGGAGGGACCTTTCAGCCCCAGCATTTT. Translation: CASTGGTFQPQHF.

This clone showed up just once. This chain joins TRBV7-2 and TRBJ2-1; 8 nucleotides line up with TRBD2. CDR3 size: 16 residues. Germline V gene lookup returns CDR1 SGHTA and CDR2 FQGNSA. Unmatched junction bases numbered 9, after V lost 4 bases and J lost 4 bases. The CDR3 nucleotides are TGTGCCAGCAGCTCCAATAGCGGGGTGACTTACAATGAGCAGTTCTTC. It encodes CASSSNSGVTYNEQFF.

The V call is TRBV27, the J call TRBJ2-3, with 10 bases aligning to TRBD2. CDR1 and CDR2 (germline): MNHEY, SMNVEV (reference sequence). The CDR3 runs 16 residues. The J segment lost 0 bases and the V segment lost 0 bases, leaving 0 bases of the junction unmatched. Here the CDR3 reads CASSLSGLASTDTQYF. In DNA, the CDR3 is TGTGCCAGCAGTTTATCGGGACTAGCGAGCACAGATACGCAGTATTTT.

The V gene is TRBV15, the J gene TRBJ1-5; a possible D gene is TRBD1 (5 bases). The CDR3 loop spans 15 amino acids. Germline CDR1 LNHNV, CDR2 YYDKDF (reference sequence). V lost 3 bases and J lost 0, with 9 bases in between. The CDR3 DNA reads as TGTGCCACCAGCAGTTTAGACAGTAGCAATCAGCCCCAGCATTTT. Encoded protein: CATSSLDSSNQPQHF.

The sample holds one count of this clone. The CDR3 region is CASSRNMDNEQYF. CDR3 nucleotide sequence: TGTGCCAGCAGCCGCAACATGGACAACGAGCAGTACTTC. This chain links TRBV14 with TRBJ2-7; a possible D gene is TRBD1 (5 bases). CDR1 and CDR2 from the germline V gene are SGHDN and FVKESK. V was shortened by 4 bases and J by 5 bases, with 12 bases between the two germline ends. The CDR3 has 13 residues.

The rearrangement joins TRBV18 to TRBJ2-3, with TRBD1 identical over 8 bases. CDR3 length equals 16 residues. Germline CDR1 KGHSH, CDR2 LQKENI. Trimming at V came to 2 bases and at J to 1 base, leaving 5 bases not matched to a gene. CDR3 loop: CASSPWGQAGTDTQYF. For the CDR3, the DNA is TGTGCCAGCTCACCATGGGGACAGGCTGGCACAGATACGCAGTATTTT. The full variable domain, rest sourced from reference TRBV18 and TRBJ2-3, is NAGVMQNPRHLVRRRGQEARLRCSPMKGHSHVYWYRQLPEEGLKFMVYLQKENIIDESGMPKERFSAEFPKEGPSILRIQQVVRGDSAAYFCASSPWGQAGTDTQYFGPGTRLTVL.

The CDR3 reads CAWSKNTEAFF. As DNA, the CDR3 is TGTGCCTGGAGCAAGAACACTGAAGCTTTCTTT. The genes are TRBV30 and TRBJ1-1; no clear D gene. Trimming removed 3 bases from V and 1 base from J, with 3 bases in between. CDR1 is GTSNPN and CDR2 is SVGIG in the germline V gene (reference sequence). The CDR3 contains 11 residues.